Listed below are T cell receptor beta chains from one sample, sequenced in a study of cytomegalovirus exposure and HLA in healthy donors. Data came from immunoSEQ multiplex PCR; TCRdb stores just in-frame clones and leaves some out. Of about 70,000 clones in the sample, 75% to 90% are singletons; the top ten hold about 12%. The sample taken for sequencing was PBMCs. These receptors came from a woman in her twenties or thirties in good health and CMV-seropositive. The conserved cysteine and the conserved F or W are not part of the CDR3 here. Each record gives: clone size, J gene, V gene, D gene, CDR3 protein. The D gene is left open where the match is weak. Clone size is not always given. Where it is, it says once, few, many or a class for expanded clones.

clone size: NA
J gene: TRBJ2-3
V gene: TRBV2
D gene: NA
CDR3 protein: ASRGGDGDTQY

clone size: NA
J gene: TRBJ1-1
V gene: TRBV7-9
D gene: NA
CDR3 protein: ASSKATAPTEAF

clone size: NA
J gene: TRBJ2-5
V gene: TRBV7-2
D gene: TRBD1
CDR3 protein: ASSDRGAETQY

clone size: NA
J gene: TRBJ2-7
V gene: TRBV10-3
D gene: TRBD1
CDR3 protein: ATGGRGPDEQY

clone size: NA
J gene: TRBJ1-1
V gene: TRBV7-6
D gene: TRBD1
CDR3 protein: ASSLAQGAGVAF

clone size: NA
J gene: TRBJ2-1
V gene: TRBV18
D gene: TRBD2
CDR3 protein: ASSPPTSGVGNEQF

clone size: NA
J gene: TRBJ2-3
V gene: TRBV19
D gene: NA
CDR3 protein: ASSGIVASTDTQY

clone size: NA
J gene: TRBJ2-4
V gene: TRBV4-1
D gene: TRBD1
CDR3 protein: ASSQEWGNQGDIQY

clone size: NA
J gene: TRBJ1-2
V gene: TRBV28
D gene: NA
CDR3 protein: ASSLAGEGGYGYT

clone size: NA
J gene: TRBJ2-5
V gene: TRBV2
D gene: NA
CDR3 protein: ASRDVSGAQETQY

clone size: NA
J gene: TRBJ2-7
V gene: TRBV5-1
D gene: TRBD1
CDR3 protein: ASSRGQAESEQY

clone size: NA
J gene: TRBJ2-2
V gene: TRBV7-8
D gene: TRBD2
CDR3 protein: ASSSRTSANTGELF

clone size: NA
J gene: TRBJ2-7
V gene: TRBV7-6
D gene: NA
CDR3 protein: ASSARDKYYEQY

clone size: few
J gene: TRBJ1-2
V gene: TRBV7-8
D gene: TRBD1
CDR3 protein: ASSLENRGGYT

clone size: NA
J gene: TRBJ2-7
V gene: TRBV27
D gene: TRBD1
CDR3 protein: ASSPQGQGGKQY

clone size: NA
J gene: TRBJ2-5
V gene: TRBV27
D gene: TRBD1
CDR3 protein: ASSSGQGAKETQY

clone size: NA
J gene: TRBJ2-5
V gene: TRBV9
D gene: TRBD2
CDR3 protein: ASSGLAGGVGETQY

clone size: NA
J gene: TRBJ1-1
V gene: TRBV5-4
D gene: TRBD1
CDR3 protein: ASSLKHRGTEAF

clone size: NA
J gene: TRBJ2-1
V gene: TRBV9
D gene: TRBD2
CDR3 protein: ASSVREGLYNEQF

clone size: NA
J gene: TRBJ2-4
V gene: TRBV5-4
D gene: NA
CDR3 protein: ASSRTLAKNIQY

clone size: NA
J gene: TRBJ2-5
V gene: TRBV6-1
D gene: NA
CDR3 protein: ASSAQGKETQY

clone size: once
J gene: TRBJ1-2
V gene: TRBV30
D gene: NA
CDR3 protein: AWSVGSNYGYT

clone size: NA
J gene: TRBJ2-7
V gene: TRBV4-2
D gene: TRBD1
CDR3 protein: ASSPRDRSYEQY

clone size: NA
J gene: TRBJ2-3
V gene: TRBV6-4
D gene: TRBD2
CDR3 protein: ASRTSGRSTDTQY

clone size: NA
J gene: TRBJ2-5
V gene: TRBV4-1
D gene: TRBD2
CDR3 protein: ASSQVGTSGSREQY

clone size: few
J gene: TRBJ2-7
V gene: TRBV4-2
D gene: NA
CDR3 protein: ASSQTVGNEQY

clone size: NA
J gene: TRBJ1-4
V gene: TRBV25-1
D gene: TRBD1
CDR3 protein: ASSPQGAANEKLF